This TCR beta chain was obtained from a study of blood T cell repertoires in COVID-19. Looking at the study overall: Donors in the United States, Italy and Spain gave samples during acute or convalescent COVID-19. The cDNA or gDNA used as material had been derived from T cells, B-cell-depleted T cells, or PBMCs.

Original handling: By means of reference gene primer amplification, nucleated cell counts were estimated. The repertoire was sequenced with immunoSEQ multiplex PCR; TCRdb's copy has only in-frame clones and lacks some. The V and J calls and clone size come from that table; D and trimming were worked out from the DNA. The data hold approximately 270,000 clones, with 75% to 90% observed a single time. Deletions cut 4 bases from V and 5 bases from J, with 13 bases between. The CDR3 is 14 residues long. Germline V gives CDR1 LGHDT, CDR2 YNNKEL (reference sequence). The sequencing sample was made of peripheral blood. This sequence originates from a man between 45 and 60 years old with acute or convalescent COVID-19. V and J are TRBV3-1 (or the pseudogene TRBV3-2) and TRBJ2-3; D is unclear. For the CDR3, the DNA is TGTGCCAGCAGCCCCATTTCCACGGGAGATACGCAGTATTTT. It yields the protein CASSPISTGDTQYF.